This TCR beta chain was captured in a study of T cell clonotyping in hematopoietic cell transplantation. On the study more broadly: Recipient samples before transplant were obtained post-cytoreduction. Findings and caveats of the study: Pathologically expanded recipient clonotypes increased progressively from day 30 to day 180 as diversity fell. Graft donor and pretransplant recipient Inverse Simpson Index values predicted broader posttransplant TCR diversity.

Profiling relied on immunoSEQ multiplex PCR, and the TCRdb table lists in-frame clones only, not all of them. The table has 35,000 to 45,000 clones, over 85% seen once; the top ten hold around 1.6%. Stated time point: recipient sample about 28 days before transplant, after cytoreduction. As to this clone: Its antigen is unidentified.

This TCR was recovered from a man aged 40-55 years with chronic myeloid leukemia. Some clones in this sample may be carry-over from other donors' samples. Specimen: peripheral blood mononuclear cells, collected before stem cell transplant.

DNA for the CDR3: TGCGCCAGCAGCCCCCGACGACAGGGTTATAATGAAAAACTGTTTTTT. It translates to CASSPRRQGYNEKLFF. The genes are TRBV4-1 and TRBJ1-4; 7 positions agree with TRBD1. The V gene's germline CDR1 is MGHRA and CDR2 YSYEKL. This CDR3 has 16 residues. J was trimmed by 4 bases and V by 4 bases; bases with no gene match: 9.